A single sample is the source of the 3 T cell receptor beta chains below, sequenced in a study of diagnostic markers for celiac disease. Using the reads, TCRdb records one entry per CDR3 protein without DNA. The sample has 1,500 to 2,000 distinct CDR3 sequences. Sequenced input: either unsorted cells or a sorted T cell fraction (not recorded which). The receptors originated from a human donor.

In terms of frequency, this clonotype is medium-sized. The V call is TRBV2, the J call TRBJ2-5; TCRdb designates TRBD1, a call that cannot be tested without DNA. CDR3 length equals 16 residues. Germline V lookup: CDR1 SNHLY, CDR2 FYNNEI. CDR3 region: CASSPVDRGRQETQYF.

According to its frequency, this clonotype is medium-sized. The chain recombines TRBV7-3 with TRBJ2-3; the TRBD2 assignment by TCRdb is unverifiable without DNA. CDR3 length: 13 residues. Per germline, CDR1 SGHTA and CDR2 FQGTGA. The CDR3 sequence is CASSLEGTDTQYF. Looking up the rest from reference TRBV7-3 and TRBJ2-3 gives the full variable domain: GAGVSQTPSNKVTEKGKYVELRCDPISGHTALYWYRQSLGQGPEFLIYFQGTGAADDSGLPNDRFFAVRPEGSVSTLKIQRTERGDSAVYLCASSLEGTDTQYFGPGTRLTVL.

The chain uses TRBV27 and TRBJ2-3; TCRdb outputs TRBD2, but without DNA this stays unchecked. The CDR3 spans 16 residues. Germline V gene data show CDR1 as MNHEY and CDR2 as SMNVEV (reference sequence). CDR3 loop: CASSLLVTRATDTQYF.